Listed below are T cell receptor beta chains from one sample, sequenced in a study of T cell changes during pregnancy in multiple sclerosis. Measured with immunoSEQ multiplex PCR; TCRdb has only the in-frame clones, and not every one. The sample holds about 31,000 clones, around nine tenths seen once. The material was CD4+ T cells from peripheral blood mononuclear cells, obtained in the first trimester of pregnancy. All receptors derive from a female donor in good health, enrolled as a control in a pregnancy study. Each CDR3 is given with its conserved first and last residue. The order of the fields is J gene, D gene, V gene, clone size, CDR3 DNA, CDR3 protein. D genes are given only for firm matches. The listing skips clone size in some rows; elsewhere it reads once, few, many or a size class.

j_call: TRBJ1-2; d_call: .; v_call: TRBV5-1; clone_size: once; cdr3_nt: TGCGCCAGCAGCTTGACTACACCGGATATTAACTATGGCTACACCTTC; cdr3_aa: CASSLTTPDINYGYTF
j_call: TRBJ2-7; d_call: .; v_call: TRBV1; clone_size: .; cdr3_nt: TGCACCAGCAGCTTCTTTGCCGGCGTAGCGCCGAGCTCCTACGAGCAGTACTTC; cdr3_aa: CTSSFFAGVAPSSYEQYF
j_call: TRBJ2-7; d_call: .; v_call: TRBV27; clone_size: .; cdr3_nt: TGTGCCAGCAGTTTATACCCAGCGAAATCCCACTCCTACGAGCAGTACTTC; cdr3_aa: CASSLYPAKSHSYEQYF
j_call: TRBJ2-3; d_call: TRBD1; v_call: TRBV4-1; clone_size: .; cdr3_nt: TGCGCCAGCAGCCAATTTGGACAGGGAGGTCAAGATACGCAGTATTTT; cdr3_aa: CASSQFGQGGQDTQYF
j_call: TRBJ2-5; d_call: .; v_call: TRBV11-3; clone_size: .; cdr3_nt: TGTGCCAGCAGCTTAAAGCGGCAAGAGACCCAGTACTTC; cdr3_aa: CASSLKRQETQYF
j_call: TRBJ1-5; d_call: .; v_call: TRBV7-2; clone_size: .; cdr3_nt: TGTGCCAGCAGCTTAGTTGGGGGGGAGGTAGGCAATCAGCCCCAGCATTTT; cdr3_aa: CASSLVGGEVGNQPQHF
j_call: TRBJ2-3; d_call: TRBD2; v_call: TRBV4-3; clone_size: .; cdr3_nt: TGCGCCAGCAGCCAAGATAGGCTAGCGGGGGGCACAGATACGCAGTATTTT; cdr3_aa: CASSQDRLAGGTDTQYF
j_call: TRBJ1-2; d_call: .; v_call: TRBV27; clone_size: .; cdr3_nt: TGTGCCAGCAGTTTATCGAGGGCAGGAGATCGGTATGGCTACACCTTC; cdr3_aa: CASSLSRAGDRYGYTF
j_call: TRBJ2-7; d_call: .; v_call: TRBV28; clone_size: once; cdr3_nt: TGTGCCAGCAGACGATTGACAGGCCCCTACGAGCAGTACTTC; cdr3_aa: CASRRLTGPYEQYF
j_call: TRBJ2-7; d_call: TRBD2; v_call: TRBV18; clone_size: .; cdr3_nt: TGTGCCAGCTCACCTCGCAGCGGGGGATACTACGAGCAGTACTTC; cdr3_aa: CASSPRSGGYYEQYF
j_call: TRBJ2-4; d_call: .; v_call: TRBV27; clone_size: .; cdr3_nt: TGTGCCAGCAGTCCCCCACAGGGAAGCCCCAAAAACATTCAGTACTTC; cdr3_aa: CASSPPQGSPKNIQYF
j_call: TRBJ2-5; d_call: TRBD2; v_call: TRBV11-3; clone_size: .; cdr3_nt: TGTGCCAGCAGCCCCGGGGGAGGGGTCCAAGAGACCCAGTACTTC; cdr3_aa: CASSPGGGVQETQYF
j_call: TRBJ1-4; d_call: .; v_call: TRBV5-6; clone_size: few; cdr3_nt: TGTGCCAGCAGCCTCACCGGGAAACATAATGAAAAACTGTTTTTT; cdr3_aa: CASSLTGKHNEKLFF
j_call: TRBJ1-3; d_call: .; v_call: TRBV9; clone_size: .; cdr3_nt: TGTGCCAGCAGCGTAGATACTCTTGGAAACACCATATATTTT; cdr3_aa: CASSVDTLGNTIYF
j_call: TRBJ1-3; d_call: TRBD1; v_call: TRBV5-1; clone_size: .; cdr3_nt: TGCGCCAGCAGTGCCGGGGACAGGGTGTCAGGAAACACCATATATTTT; cdr3_aa: CASSAGDRVSGNTIYF
j_call: TRBJ1-2; d_call: .; v_call: TRBV6-5; clone_size: .; cdr3_nt: TGTGCCAGCAGATACGAGGCAACCGGGGGCTACACCTTC; cdr3_aa: CASRYEATGGYTF
j_call: TRBJ1-2; d_call: .; v_call: TRBV2; clone_size: few; cdr3_nt: TGTGCCAGCAGAAGCGAGGGGGTGTCTGGCTACACCTTC; cdr3_aa: CASRSEGVSGYTF
j_call: TRBJ2-5; d_call: TRBD2; v_call: TRBV7-9; clone_size: .; cdr3_nt: TGTGCCAGCAGCTTAGATGGGACTAGCTCCGAGACCCAGTACTTC; cdr3_aa: CASSLDGTSSETQYF
j_call: TRBJ1-1; d_call: .; v_call: TRBV9; clone_size: .; cdr3_nt: TGTGCCAGCAGCGCTATACAGGGTGGATTTTCGGCTTTCTTT; cdr3_aa: CASSAIQGGFSAFF
j_call: TRBJ1-2; d_call: TRBD1; v_call: TRBV27; clone_size: .; cdr3_nt: TGTGCCAGCAGGTCAGGGGGTGGGAGCTATGGCTACACCTTC; cdr3_aa: CASRSGGGSYGYTF
j_call: TRBJ1-5; d_call: .; v_call: TRBV5-8; clone_size: .; cdr3_nt: TGTGCCAGCAGCGACTTCTCCGGCGGGCCCCAGCATTTT; cdr3_aa: CASSDFSGGPQHF
j_call: TRBJ2-5; d_call: TRBD1; v_call: TRBV19; clone_size: .; cdr3_nt: TGTGCCAGTAGATACACCGGGACAGGGAGGTACCAAGAGACCCAGTACTTC; cdr3_aa: CASRYTGTGRYQETQYF